The clone carrying this TCR beta chain is medium-sized (0.01 to 0.1%). A single record per CDR3 protein comes from TCRdb applying MiXCR to the RT-PCR reads. The sample includes some 4,000 distinct CDR3 sequences, around 31% of them seen just once. The CDR3 totals 15 residues. V lost 1 base and J lost 1, with 11 bases in between. CDR1 SGHKS and CDR2 YYEKEE come from the germline V gene (reference sequence). The V call is TRBV5-5, the J call TRBJ1-2; D is possibly TRBD1 (6 bases). The specimen sequenced was memory CD4+ T cells from salivary gland. This receptor was obtained from a female donor with primary Sjogren's syndrome. CDR3 in amino acids: CASSLRTGNNYGYTF. As DNA, the CDR3 is TGTGCCAGCAGCTTGCGAACAGGGAATAACTATGGCTACACCTTC.